The clone carrying this TCR beta chain was observed a few times. The antigen remains unidentified. This sample was included in a study of identical twins. Findings and limits, study-wide: The authors drew conclusions from cross-sectional statistical analysis rather than following the same donors.

A single record per CDR3 protein comes from TCRdb applying MiXCR to the 5' RACE reads. The sample shows around 1.7 million distinct CDR3 sequences, roughly a third of them seen only once. All donors comprised healthy Caucasians. V lost 1 base, J lost 7 bases, and 9 bases stayed unmatched. The CDR3 contains 16 residues. Germline V gives CDR1 SEHNR, CDR2 FQNEAQ (reference sequence). The receptor was derived from a newborn girl in good health. Sequences were obtained from cord blood. The rearrangement links TRBV7-9 to TRBJ1-1; 10 bases match TRBD1. The CDR3 loop is CASSLGPGQGYGEAFF. The CDR3 coding sequence is TGTGCCAGCAGCTTAGGTCCGGGACAGGGGTATGGTGAAGCTTTCTTT.